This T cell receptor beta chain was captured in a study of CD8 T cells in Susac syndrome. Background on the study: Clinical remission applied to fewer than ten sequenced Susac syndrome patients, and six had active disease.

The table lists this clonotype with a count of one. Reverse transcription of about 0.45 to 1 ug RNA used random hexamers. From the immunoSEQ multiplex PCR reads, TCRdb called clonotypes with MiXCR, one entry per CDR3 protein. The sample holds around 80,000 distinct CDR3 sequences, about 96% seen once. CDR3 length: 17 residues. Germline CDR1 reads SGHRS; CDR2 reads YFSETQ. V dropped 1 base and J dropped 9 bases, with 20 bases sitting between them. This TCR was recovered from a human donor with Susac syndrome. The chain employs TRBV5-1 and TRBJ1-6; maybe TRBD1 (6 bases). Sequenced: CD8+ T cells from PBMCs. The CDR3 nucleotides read TGCGCCAGCAGCTTGTGGCCCAGGGGCGAGTCAGGTTCACCCCTCCACTTT. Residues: CASSLWPRGESGSPLHF.